The rows below give T cell receptor beta chains drawn from one sample of a study of regulatory T cells in long-lasting Graves disease. TCRdb reanalysed the multiplex PCR reads using MiXCR and keeps one entry per CDR3 protein. Of over 350,000 distinct CDR3 sequences in the sample, approximately 16% are singletons; the top ten hold about 7.6%. These same records also appear under a second study, on T cells in Graves' hyperthyroidism and ophthalmopathy.

Here the sequenced sample was peripheral blood mononuclear cells (PBMCs), taken at new diagnosis, from a patient treated with antithyroid drugs. The receptors were sampled from a woman in her forties with Graves disease. The CDR3 runs from the conserved cysteine through the conserved F or W. A D gene is named only where the DNA matches it firmly. For some rows the clone size is stated as once, few or many, or as a class when expanded; others skip it.

clone_size	j_call	d_call	v_call	cdr3_nt	cdr3_aa
many	TRBJ2-2	.	TRBV2	TGTGCCAGCAGTTCCCCACCGAGGGGGGAGCTGTTTTTT	CASSSPPRGELFF
many	TRBJ2-1	TRBD2	TRBV12-3/TRBV12-4	TGTGCCAGCAGTTTTTCTGCCGGGAGGTATAGTGAGCAGTTCTTC	CASSFSAGRYSEQFF
many	TRBJ2-3	TRBD1	TRBV12-3/TRBV12-4	TGTGCCAGCAGTTTAGCGCTGGGCGGACAGGGGACAGATACGCAGTATTTT	CASSLALGGQGTDTQYF
few	TRBJ2-7	.	TRBV4-1	TGCGCCAGCAGCCAGTGGGGGGAGAGGGCCCACTCCTACGAGCAGTACTTC	CASSQWGERAHSYEQYF
many	TRBJ2-3	.	TRBV12-3/TRBV12-4	TGTGCCAGCAGTTTTGTGGGAAGCACAGATACGCAGTATTTT	CASSFVGSTDTQYF
.	TRBJ2-3	.	TRBV29-1	TGCAGCGTTGATTCCGACACCCGCACAGATACGCAGTATTTT	CSVDSDTRTDTQYF
few	TRBJ2-7	.	TRBV19	TGTGCCAGTAGTCCCGGCGGGTCCTTCCGAGACGAGCAGTACTTC	CASSPGGSFRDEQYF
many	TRBJ1-2	.	TRBV5-4	TGTGCCAGCAGCTTGGCCGACGGAATCTATGGCTACACCTTC	CASSLADGIYGYTF
many	TRBJ2-3	TRBD2	TRBV29-1	TGCAGCGTCCAAAGGATAGCGGGAGGCGCAGATACGCAGTATTTT	CSVQRIAGGADTQYF
.	TRBJ1-3	.	TRBV12-3/TRBV12-4	TGTGCCAGCAGATACGGACGGATCTCTGGAAACACCATATATTTT	CASRYGRISGNTIYF
few	TRBJ2-1	.	TRBV5-1	TGCGCCAGCAGCTTGCTACCTCAGGGTTCTTTCGACAATGAGCAGTTCTTC	CASSLLPQGSFDNEQFF
many	TRBJ1-2	.	TRBV6-5	TGTGCCAGCAGTTACGCGAGGGACGGCTACACCTTC	CASSYARDGYTF
many	TRBJ2-7	.	TRBV7-2	TGTGCCAGCAGCTTTACAGATACGATCGAGCAGTACTTC	CASSFTDTIEQYF
many	TRBJ2-1	TRBD1	TRBV12-3/TRBV12-4	TGTGCCAGCAGTTTAGGACAGGGGAGACGGAATGAGCAGTTCTTC	CASSLGQGRRNEQFF
many	TRBJ2-7	.	TRBV20-1	TGCAGTGCTAGATCCCCAGTCGGCTCCTACGAGCAGTACTTC	CSARSPVGSYEQYF
.	TRBJ2-1	TRBD2	TRBV5-4	TGTGCCAGCAGCTTGGAGGGACTAGCGGGAGGGCAGGAGCAGTTCTTC	CASSLEGLAGGQEQFF
many	TRBJ1-1	TRBD1	TRBV28	TGTGCCAGCAGTTCGACCGGACAGGGCACTGAAGCTTTCTTT	CASSSTGQGTEAFF
many	TRBJ2-7	.	TRBV3-1	TGTGCCAGCAGGGACTGGGTCTCCTACGAGCAGTACTTC	CASRDWVSYEQYF